The rows below give T cell receptor beta chains drawn from one sample of a study of beta chain features in type 1 diabetes. The assay was immunoSEQ multiplex PCR, and TCRdb's table has in-frame clones only and misses some. The data contain 200,000 to 250,000 clones, about 10% of them seen just once; the ten biggest clones take up 0.034%. Sequencing was carried out using naive CD4+ T cells from blood. These receptors were collected from a woman aged 18-29 years in good health. Both conserved end residues are part of each CDR3. D genes are given only for firm matches. A row's size may be missing; if present it is once, few, many or a size class.

>.|TRBV19|15|few|TRBJ1-5
TGTGCCAGTAGTTCGTTCGGGACACTCAATCAGCCCCAGCATTTT
CASSSFGTLNQPQHF
>.|TRBV7-9|15|few|TRBJ2-1
TGTGCCAGCAGTCTGGCGGGGAGCTCCTACAATGAGCAGTTCTTC
CASSLAGSSYNEQFF
>.|TRBV6-6|14|few|TRBJ1-5
TGTGCCAGCAGAAGGGGCGCGAGCAATCAGCCCCAGCATTTT
CASRRGASNQPQHF
>TRBD2|TRBV11-2|14|.|TRBJ2-1
TGTGCCAGCAGCTTGGAGCGGGACTACAATGAGCAGTTCTTC
CASSLERDYNEQFF
>.|TRBV14|14|few|TRBJ2-7
TGTGCCAGCAGCCACATGGCGGGGTCTGGCGAGCAGTACTTC
CASSHMAGSGEQYF
>TRBD2|TRBV9|15|.|TRBJ2-1
TGTGCCAGCAGCGTAGGAGGGACTAGTCCCAATGAGCAGTTCTTC
CASSVGGTSPNEQFF
>TRBD1|TRBV5-4|15|few|TRBJ1-2
TGTGCCAGCAGCGCCAAAACAGGGGGCGACTATGGCTACACCTTC
CASSAKTGGDYGYTF
>.|TRBV7-8|15|.|TRBJ2-2
TGTGCCAGCAGCTTCGGCAGGGGACGCCCCGGGGAGCTGTTTTTT
CASSFGRGRPGELFF
>TRBD1|TRBV2|13|.|TRBJ1-2
TGTGCCAGCAGGGAGGGACAGGGCTGGGGCTACACCTTC
CASREGQGWGYTF
>TRBD2|TRBV5-4|16|few|TRBJ2-1
TGTGCCAGCAGCTTGGTGGAGCGGGGGTCCTACAATGAGCAGTTCTTC
CASSLVERGSYNEQFF
>.|TRBV15|12|many|TRBJ1-1
TGTGCCACCAGCAGAGACAGGGCTGAAGCTTTCTTT
CATSRDRAEAFF
>.|TRBV7-6|15|.|TRBJ2-5
TGTGCCAGCAGCTTATCGCTAGTTCTGGGAGAGACCCAGTACTTC
CASSLSLVLGETQYF
>TRBD2|TRBV5-1|18|.|TRBJ2-2
TGCGCCAGCAGCTTGGAACTCGCGGGGGATCCGAACACCGGGGAGCTGTTTTTT
CASSLELAGDPNTGELFF
>TRBD1|TRBV30|15|few|TRBJ2-7
TGTGCCTGGAGTAGGGACAGGGTGGCGGCCTACGAGCAGTACTTC
CAWSRDRVAAYEQYF
>TRBD2|TRBV4-1|17|few|TRBJ2-1
TGCGCCAGCAGCCAACTTTCGGGGGGGGCCCGGGGGAATGAGCAGTTCTTC
CASSQLSGGARGNEQFF
>.|TRBV4-1|14|.|TRBJ2-2
TGCGCCAGCAGCTTCTCCTCGGGCACCGGGGAGCTGTTTTTT
CASSFSSGTGELFF
>TRBD2|TRBV27|14|.|TRBJ2-7
TGTGCCAGCAGTCCCGGGACTAGCGGGTACGTGCAGTACTTC
CASSPGTSGYVQYF
>TRBD2|TRBV12-5|12|few|TRBJ2-3
TGTGCTAGCGGGAGGGGCACAGATACGCAGTATTTT
CASGRGTDTQYF
>TRBD1|TRBV18|14|few|TRBJ1-2
TGTGCCAGCTCACCACCGACAGGGGTCTATGGCTACACCTTC
CASSPPTGVYGYTF
>TRBD1|TRBV5-1|14|.|TRBJ2-1
TGCGCCAGCAGACCGGGACAGGGGGCCGATGAGCAGTTCTTC
CASRPGQGADEQFF
>TRBD1|TRBV5-4|15|few|TRBJ1-2
TGTGCCAGCAGTCGGAAGACCCCAGGGGGCAATGGCTACACCTTC
CASSRKTPGGNGYTF
>.|TRBV7-9|16|few|TRBJ1-2
TGTGCCAGCAGCCACATGGTGACAGGATCAAACTATGGCTACACCTTC
CASSHMVTGSNYGYTF
>.|TRBV7-2|15|few|TRBJ1-2
TGTGCCAGCAGCCCCCGACCCCTGGGCAACTATGGCTACACCTTC
CASSPRPLGNYGYTF
>TRBD2|TRBV6-1|16|.|TRBJ2-1
TGTGCCAGCAGTGGGACTAGCGGGAGCTCCTACAATGAGCAGTTCTTC
CASSGTSGSSYNEQFF
>.|TRBV9|15|.|TRBJ1-1
TGTGCCAGCAGCGTAGCTCTTAACGGGAACACTGAAGCTTTCTTT
CASSVALNGNTEAFF
>TRBD1|TRBV6-5|12|.|TRBJ1-2
TGTGCCAGCAGCCGACAGGGGGATGGCTACACCTTC
CASSRQGDGYTF
>.|TRBV27|16|few|TRBJ2-1
TGTGCCAGCAGTACCCCATTAAGGGTCGCCGGAGGAGAGCAGTTCTTC
CASSTPLRVAGGEQFF
>.|TRBV7-9|14|few|TRBJ2-2
TGTGCCAGCAGCTCTTTTCGGGAGCCCGGGGAGCTGTTTTTT
CASSSFREPGELFF
>TRBD1|TRBV11-1|15|.|TRBJ1-6
TGTGCCAGCAGCTTGCGGGGACAGGGAAATTCACCCCTCCACTTT
CASSLRGQGNSPLHF
>.|TRBV7-3|12|few|TRBJ2-7
TGTGCCAGCAGCTTGGCAGGGCGCGAGCAGTACTTC
CASSLAGREQYF
>TRBD1|TRBV2|12|few|TRBJ1-1
TGTGCCAGCGGACAGGGGGTCAGTGAAGCTTTCTTT
CASGQGVSEAFF
>TRBD1|TRBV4-1|17|few|TRBJ2-7
TGCGCCAGCAGCCAAGAAAGGGACAGGATAACACCCTACGAGCAGTACTTC
CASSQERDRITPYEQYF
>.|TRBV4-2|13|few|TRBJ1-1
TGTGCCAGCAGCCAAGATCGGGGGACTGAAGCTTTCTTT
CASSQDRGTEAFF
>.|TRBV4-1|18|.|TRBJ2-7
TGCGCCAGCAGCCAAACGGGGACGGAGGGCGTTTTATCCTACGAGCAGTACTTC
CASSQTGTEGVLSYEQYF
>.|TRBV4-2|18|.|TRBJ2-3
TGTGCCAGCAGCCAAGTCACTAACAGGTGGCTCAGCACAGATACGCAGTATTTT
CASSQVTNRWLSTDTQYF
>TRBD1|TRBV7-9|15|many|TRBJ2-1
TGTGCCAGCAGAAGGACAGGGGGCTCCTACAATGAGCAGTTCTTC
CASRRTGGSYNEQFF